The rows below give T cell receptor beta chains drawn from one sample of a study of CDR3 diversity in severe acne. One entry per CDR3 protein, called by TCRdb with MiXCR from the PCR reads. The data contain roughly 100,000 distinct CDR3 sequences, about half of them singletons. The material sequenced was blood. The source of these receptors is a male donor with acne. The CDR3 runs from the conserved cysteine through the conserved F or W. D genes are given only for firm matches. The size of a clone is reported for some rows only, either as once, few or many, or as a class for expanded clones.

J gene,clone size,V gene,D gene,CDR3 DNA,CDR3 protein
TRBJ1-2,few,TRBV5-1,NA,TGCGCCAGCAGCCGGGGGCGGCTATTTGGCTATGGCTACACCTTC,CASSRGRLFGYGYTF
TRBJ1-5,NA,TRBV19,NA,TGTGCCAGTATTGGCAGACAGATAGATAGCAATCAGCCCCAGCATTTT,CASIGRQIDSNQPQHF
TRBJ2-5,NA,TRBV15,NA,TGTGCCACAAGCAGAGATTATTTGGGTGAGCAGTACTTC,CATSRDYLGEQYF
TRBJ1-5,NA,TRBV19,NA,TGTGCCAGTAGTATAGGTTTCCAAGAGACCCAGCATTTT,CASSIGFQETQHF
TRBJ2-1,NA,TRBV19,TRBD2,TGTGCCAGCAGTAGAAATCGACTAGCTTCCCGCAATGAGCAGTTCTTC,CASSRNRLASRNEQFF
TRBJ2-5,NA,TRBV7-2,NA,TGTGCCAGCAGGAATAGGGTCCAAGAGACCCAGTACTTC,CASRNRVQETQYF
TRBJ1-1,NA,TRBV20-1,NA,TGCAGTGCCAGCAGTTACTCGAAGCGGATTGAAGCTTTCTTT,CSASSYSKRIEAFF
TRBJ2-1,NA,TRBV9,NA,TGTGCCAGCAGCGTATTGGGGGGACAGCTCTACAATGGGCAGTTCTTC,CASSVLGGQLYNGQFF
TRBJ2-1,NA,TRBV20-1,NA,TGCAGTGCTCTGACCCCTCGGATAACTAGCTTCGATGAGCAGTTCTTC,CSALTPRITSFDEQFF
TRBJ2-7,NA,TRBV6-8,TRBD2,TGTGCCAGCAGTTACGGGACTAGCGGGAGTTTTAACGAGCAGTACTTC,CASSYGTSGSFNEQYF
TRBJ2-7,NA,TRBV7-6,NA,TGTGCCAGCAGCTTAGCGGGAGTTGCCTACGAGCAGTACTTC,CASSLAGVAYEQYF
TRBJ2-1,few,TRBV25-1,TRBD2,TGTGCCAGCGGGACTAGTGTCAATGAGCAGTTCTTC,CASGTSVNEQFF
TRBJ1-4,NA,TRBV15,NA,TGTGCCACCAGCAAAGGGGCGCCTTGGGAAAAACTGTTTTTT,CATSKGAPWEKLFF
TRBJ2-3,many,TRBV5-8,TRBD1,TGTGCCAGCAGCTTGGATTCGGGGACAGGGGTAGATACGCAGTATTTT,CASSLDSGTGVDTQYF
TRBJ2-7,few,TRBV2,TRBD2,TGTGCCAGCAGTGGGACTAGCGGGAGATCGGGTGAGCAGTACTTC,CASSGTSGRSGEQYF
TRBJ2-5,NA,TRBV9,TRBD1,TGTGCCAGCAGCGCAGACAGGGGGCCAGAGACCCAGTACTTC,CASSADRGPETQYF